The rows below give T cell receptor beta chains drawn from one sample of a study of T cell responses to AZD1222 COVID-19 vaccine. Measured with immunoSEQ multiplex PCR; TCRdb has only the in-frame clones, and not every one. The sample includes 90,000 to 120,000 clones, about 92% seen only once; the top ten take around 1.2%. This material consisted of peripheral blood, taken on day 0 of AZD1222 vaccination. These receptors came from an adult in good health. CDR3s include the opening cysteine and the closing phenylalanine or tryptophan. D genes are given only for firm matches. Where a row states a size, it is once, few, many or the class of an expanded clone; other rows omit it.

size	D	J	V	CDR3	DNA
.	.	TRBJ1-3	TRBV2	CASFRNSGNTIYF	TGTGCCAGCTTTAGGAACTCTGGAAACACCATATATTTT
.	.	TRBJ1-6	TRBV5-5	CASRVRGDAYNSPLHF	TGTGCCAGCAGGGTACGAGGAGATGCCTATAATTCACCCCTCCACTTT
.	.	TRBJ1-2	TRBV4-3	CASSQGGGLTAGYTF	TGCGCCAGCAGCCAAGGAGGGGGACTCACGGCTGGCTACACCTTC
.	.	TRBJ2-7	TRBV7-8	CASSLVGQTYEQYF	TGTGCCAGCAGCTTAGTCGGACAGACCTACGAGCAGTACTTC
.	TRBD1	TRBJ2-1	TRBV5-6	CASSPTGTGRYNEQFF	TGTGCCAGCAGCCCCACCGGGACAGGGCGGTACAATGAGCAGTTCTTC
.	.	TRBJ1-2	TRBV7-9	CASSLQGWDGYTF	TGTGCCAGCAGCTTACAGGGCTGGGATGGCTACACCTTC
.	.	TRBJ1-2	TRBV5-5	CASSFPDRANYGYTF	TGTGCCAGCAGCTTCCCAGACAGAGCTAACTATGGCTACACCTTC
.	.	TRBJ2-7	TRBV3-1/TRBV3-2	CASSQTSNEQYF	TGTGCCAGCAGCCAAACTAGTAACGAGCAGTACTTC
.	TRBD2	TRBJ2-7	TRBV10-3	CAISAVPGTSPYEQYF	TGTGCCATCAGTGCTGTTCCCGGGACTAGCCCGTACGAGCAGTACTTC
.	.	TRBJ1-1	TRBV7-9	CASSLYQGTGAFF	TGTGCCAGCAGCTTATATCAAGGCACGGGGGCTTTCTTT
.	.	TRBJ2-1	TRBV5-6	CASSLPSSYNEQFF	TGTGCCAGCAGCTTGCCCAGCTCCTACAATGAGCAGTTCTTC
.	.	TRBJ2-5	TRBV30	CAWSSGTFYPLKGETQYF	TGTGCCTGGAGTTCGGGGACGTTCTACCCCTTAAAGGGAGAGACCCAGTACTTC
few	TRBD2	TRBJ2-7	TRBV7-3	CASSLMAGEGYEQYF	TGTGCCAGCAGCTTAATGGCGGGGGAGGGCTACGAGCAGTACTTC
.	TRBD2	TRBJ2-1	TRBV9	CASSVFSGDGEQFF	TGTGCCAGCAGCGTATTTAGCGGGGACGGTGAGCAGTTCTTC
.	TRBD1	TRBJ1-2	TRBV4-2	CASSLDRGRSYGYTF	TGTGCCAGCAGCCTGGACAGGGGGAGGTCCTATGGCTACACCTTC
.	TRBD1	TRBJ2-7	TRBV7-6	CASSRAGTGINEQYF	TGTGCCAGCAGCCGAGCTGGGACAGGGATCAACGAGCAGTACTTC
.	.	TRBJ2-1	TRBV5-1	CASSLGTPHNEQFF	TGCGCCAGCAGCTTGGGGACTCCCCACAATGAGCAGTTCTTC
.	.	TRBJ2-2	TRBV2	CASRDTFGELFF	TGTGCCAGCAGGGACACCTTCGGGGAGCTGTTTTTT
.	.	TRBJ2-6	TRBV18	CASSPPGPVSGANVLTF	TGTGCCAGCTCACCACCCGGGCCGGTCTCTGGGGCCAACGTCCTGACTTTC
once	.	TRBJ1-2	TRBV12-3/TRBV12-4	CASSLVANYGYTF	TGTGCCAGCAGTTTAGTCGCTAACTATGGCTACACCTTC
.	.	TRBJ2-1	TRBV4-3	CASSQDLNRGLAGVPYNEQFF	TGCGCCAGCAGCCAAGATTTGAACAGGGGGCTAGCGGGAGTGCCGTACAATGAGCAGTTCTTC
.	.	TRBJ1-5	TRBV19	CASSIGKLGFRYQPQHF	TGTGCCAGTAGTATTGGAAAGCTGGGGTTCAGGTATCAGCCCCAGCATTTT
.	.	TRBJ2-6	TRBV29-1	CSVSGSWSSGANVLTF	TGCAGCGTTTCAGGGTCTTGGAGCTCTGGGGCCAACGTCCTGACTTTC
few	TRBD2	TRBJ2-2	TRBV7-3	CASSSKGGRTGELFF	TGTGCCAGCAGCTCCAAGGGCGGGAGGACCGGGGAGCTGTTTTTT
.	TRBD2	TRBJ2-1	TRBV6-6	CASSYNRGSNEQFF	TGTGCCAGCAGTTACAACCGCGGGAGCAATGAGCAGTTCTTC
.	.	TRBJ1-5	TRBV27	CASSLQSQPQHF	TGTGCCAGCAGTCTACAGAGTCAGCCCCAGCATTTT
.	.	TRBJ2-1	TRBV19	CACGRFSYNEQFF	TGTGCCTGTGGAAGATTCTCCTACAATGAGCAGTTCTTC
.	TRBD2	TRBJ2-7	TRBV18	CASSPTAGGSYEQYF	TGTGCCAGCTCACCCACGGCGGGGGGTTCCTACGAGCAGTACTTC
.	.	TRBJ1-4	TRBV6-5	CASSYSDPTNEKLFF	TGTGCCAGCAGTTACTCTGACCCAACTAATGAAAAACTGTTTTTT
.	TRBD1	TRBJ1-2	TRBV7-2	CASSFPGQGSYGYTF	TGTGCCAGCAGCTTTCCGGGACAGGGGAGCTATGGCTACACCTTC
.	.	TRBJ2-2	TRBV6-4	CASSRTSASAGELFF	TGTGCCAGCAGTAGGACGAGTGCTAGCGCCGGGGAGCTGTTTTTT
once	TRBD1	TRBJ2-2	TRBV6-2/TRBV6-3	CASSSGQGRAGELFF	TGTGCCAGCAGTTCTGGACAGGGGAGGGCCGGGGAGCTGTTTTTT
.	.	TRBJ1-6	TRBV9	CASSVGQGRSPLHF	TGTGCCAGCAGCGTTGGGCAGGGGAGGTCACCCCTCCACTTT
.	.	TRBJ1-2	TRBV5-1	CASSFAGNGYTF	TGCGCCAGCAGCTTTGCAGGGAATGGCTACACCTTC
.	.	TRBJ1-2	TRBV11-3	CASSLTYTGEIFYGYTF	TGTGCCAGCAGCCTAACGTACACGGGGGAAATCTTCTATGGCTACACCTTC
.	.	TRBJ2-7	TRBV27	CASSLVSHEQYF	TGTGCCAGCAGTTTAGTATCCCACGAGCAGTACTTC
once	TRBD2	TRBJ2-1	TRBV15	CATSRGGAGDYNEQFF	TGTGCCACCAGCAGAGGGGGAGCGGGAGACTACAATGAGCAGTTCTTC
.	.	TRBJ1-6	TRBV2	CASSVGNSPLHF	TGTGCCAGCTCAGTCGGAAATTCACCCCTCCACTTT
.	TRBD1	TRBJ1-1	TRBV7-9	CASSTDRGHTEAFF	TGTGCCAGCAGCACCGACAGGGGGCACACTGAAGCTTTCTTT
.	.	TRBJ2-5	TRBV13	CASSLKVPGMYQETQYF	TGTGCCAGCAGCTTAAAGGTCCCAGGGATGTACCAAGAGACCCAGTACTTC
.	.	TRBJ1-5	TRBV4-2	CASSQDLGRVYQPQHF	TGTGCCAGCAGCCAAGATCTGGGCAGGGTTTATCAGCCCCAGCATTTT
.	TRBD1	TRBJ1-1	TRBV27	CASSWTGLNTEAFF	TGTGCCAGCAGTTGGACAGGGCTGAACACTGAAGCTTTCTTT
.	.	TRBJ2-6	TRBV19	CASSQAITGANVLTF	TGTGCCAGTAGTCAGGCCATCACTGGGGCCAACGTCCTGACTTTC
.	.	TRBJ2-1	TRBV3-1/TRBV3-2	CASSQDGNNEQFF	TGTGCCAGCAGCCAAGACGGCAACAATGAGCAGTTCTTC
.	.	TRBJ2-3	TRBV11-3	CASSLSRPRGADTQYF	TGTGCCAGCAGCTTATCCCGACCCAGGGGGGCCGATACGCAGTATTTT
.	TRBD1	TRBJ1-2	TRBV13	CASSSLRGRYGYTF	TGTGCCAGCAGCTCCCTCAGGGGGAGATATGGCTACACCTTC
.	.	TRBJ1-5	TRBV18	CASSLGLRGQPQHF	TGTGCCAGCTCACTGGGACTCCGGGGTCAGCCCCAGCATTTT
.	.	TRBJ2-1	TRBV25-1	CASRTSNEQFF	TGTGCCAGCAGAACTAGTAATGAGCAGTTCTTC
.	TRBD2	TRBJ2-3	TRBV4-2	CASSQEWGGPTDTQYF	TGTGCCAGCAGCCAAGAGTGGGGGGGACCCACAGATACGCAGTATTTT
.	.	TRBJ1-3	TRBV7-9	CASSSSKDRNTIYF	TGTGCCAGCAGCTCGAGCAAGGATCGAAACACCATATATTTT
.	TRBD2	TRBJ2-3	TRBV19	CASSIELAGGTDTQYF	TGTGCCAGTAGTATCGAACTAGCGGGAGGCACAGATACGCAGTATTTT
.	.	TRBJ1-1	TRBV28	CASSLDSSEAFF	TGTGCCAGCAGTTTGGACAGTAGTGAAGCTTTCTTT
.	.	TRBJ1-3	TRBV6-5	CASSPGLGFHTIYF	TGTGCCAGCAGTCCCGGACTGGGGTTCCACACCATATATTTT
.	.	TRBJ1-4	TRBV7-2	CASSLVSATNEKLFF	TGTGCCAGCAGCTTAGTCTCGGCAACTAATGAAAAACTGTTTTTT